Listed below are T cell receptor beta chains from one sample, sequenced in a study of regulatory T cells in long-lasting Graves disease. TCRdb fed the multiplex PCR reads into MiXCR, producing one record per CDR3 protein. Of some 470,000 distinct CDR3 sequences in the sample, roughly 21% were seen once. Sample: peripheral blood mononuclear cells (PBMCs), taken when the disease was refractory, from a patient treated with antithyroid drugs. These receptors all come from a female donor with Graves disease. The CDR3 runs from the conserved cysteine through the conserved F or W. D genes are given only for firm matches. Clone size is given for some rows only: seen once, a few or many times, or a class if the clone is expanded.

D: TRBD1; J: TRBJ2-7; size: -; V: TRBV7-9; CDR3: CASSWPGQGPYEQYF; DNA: TGTGCCAGCAGCTGGCCGGGACAGGGTCCGTACGAGCAGTACTTC
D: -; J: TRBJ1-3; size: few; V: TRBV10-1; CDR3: CASRADSSSGNTIYF; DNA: TGCGCCAGCAGGGCCGACAGCAGCTCTGGAAACACCATATATTTT
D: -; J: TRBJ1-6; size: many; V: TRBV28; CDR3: CASKTDNNSPLHF; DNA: TGTGCCAGCAAGACAGATAATAATTCACCCCTCCACTTT
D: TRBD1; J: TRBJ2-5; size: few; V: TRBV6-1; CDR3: CASSSAIRQGRPEPGTQYF; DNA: TGTGCCAGCAGCTCCGCAATCCGACAGGGGAGACCGGAACCGGGGACCCAGTACTTC
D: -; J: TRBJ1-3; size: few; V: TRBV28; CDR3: CASILGGASSGNTIYF; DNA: TGTGCCAGCATTTTAGGTGGCGCGAGCTCTGGAAACACCATATATTTT
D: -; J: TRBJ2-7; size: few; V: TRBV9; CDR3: CASSVAIYGEQYF; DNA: TGTGCCAGCAGCGTAGCAATTTACGGCGAGCAGTACTTC
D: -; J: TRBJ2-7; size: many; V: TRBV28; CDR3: CASSSSATTYEQYF; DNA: TGTGCCAGCAGTTCGTCTGCGACTACCTACGAGCAGTACTTC
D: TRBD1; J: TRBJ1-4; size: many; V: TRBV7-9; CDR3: CASSSGTVTNEKLFF; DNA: TGTGCCAGCAGCTCCGGGACAGTAACTAATGAAAAACTGTTTTTT
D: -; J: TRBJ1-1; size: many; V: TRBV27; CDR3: CASSLLSAYTEAFF; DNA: TGTGCCAGCAGTTTACTCTCGGCGTATACTGAAGCTTTCTTT
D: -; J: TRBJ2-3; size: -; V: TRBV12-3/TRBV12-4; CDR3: CASSPDGGIGDTQYF; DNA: TGTGCCAGCAGTCCGGATGGCGGGATTGGAGATACGCAGTATTTT
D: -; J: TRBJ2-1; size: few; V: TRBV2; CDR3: CASSAGRGSSYNEQFF; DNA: TGTGCCAGCAGTGCAGGGCGCGGTAGCTCCTACAATGAGCAGTTCTTC
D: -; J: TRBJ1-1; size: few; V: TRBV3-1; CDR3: CASSQDLGAVDTEAFF; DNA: TGTGCCAGCAGCCAAGATTTAGGGGCGGTGGACACTGAAGCTTTCTTT
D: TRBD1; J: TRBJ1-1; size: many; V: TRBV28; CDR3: CASSSYWRPTGGATEAFF; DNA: TGTGCCAGCAGTTCATATTGGAGGCCGACAGGGGGCGCGACGGAAGCTTTCTTT
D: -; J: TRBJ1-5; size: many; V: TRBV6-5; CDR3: CASSYGRGSQPQHF; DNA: TGTGCCAGCAGTTACGGGAGGGGGAGTCAGCCCCAGCATTTT
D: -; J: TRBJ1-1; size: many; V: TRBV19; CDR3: CASSTPGESPNTEAFF; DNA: TGTGCCAGTAGTACCCCCGGAGAATCCCCGAACACTGAAGCTTTCTTT
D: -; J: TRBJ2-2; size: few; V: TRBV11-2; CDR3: CASSFRLDPGELFF; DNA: TGTGCCAGCAGCTTCAGACTAGATCCCGGGGAGCTGTTTTTT
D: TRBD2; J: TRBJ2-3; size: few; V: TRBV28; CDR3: CASSFGGLAGLSHF; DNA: TGTGCCAGCAGTTTCGGGGGACTAGCGGGGCTCAGTCATTTT
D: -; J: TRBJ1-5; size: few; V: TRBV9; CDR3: CASSVESNQPQHF; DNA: TGTGCCAGCAGCGTAGAAAGCAATCAGCCCCAGCATTTT
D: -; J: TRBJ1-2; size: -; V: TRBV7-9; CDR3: CASSFLNRDGGYTF; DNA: TGTGCCAGCAGCTTTCTAAACAGGGACGGTGGCTACACCTTC
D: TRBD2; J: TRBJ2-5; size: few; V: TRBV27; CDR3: CASSLYPQREFPETQYF; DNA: TGTGCCAGCAGTTTATACCCCCAGCGGGAGTTCCCCGAGACCCAGTACTTC
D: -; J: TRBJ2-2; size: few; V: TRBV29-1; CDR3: CSVAGGELSGELFF; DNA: TGCAGCGTTGCGGGCGGGGAGTTATCCGGGGAGCTGTTTTTT
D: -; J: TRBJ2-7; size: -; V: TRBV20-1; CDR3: CSAQGREQYF; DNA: TGCAGTGCTCAAGGACGCGAGCAGTACTTC
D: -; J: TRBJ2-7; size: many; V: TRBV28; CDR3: CASSSRTGSYEQYF; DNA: TGTGCCAGCAGTTCACGGACTGGCTCCTACGAGCAGTACTTC
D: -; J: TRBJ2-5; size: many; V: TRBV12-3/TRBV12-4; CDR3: CASLDHYQETQYF; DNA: TGTGCCAGCCTAGACCACTACCAAGAGACCCAGTACTTC
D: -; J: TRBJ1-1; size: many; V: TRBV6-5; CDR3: CASSYLTGGLTEAFF; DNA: TGTGCCAGCAGTTACTTGACCGGGGGGCTCACTGAAGCTTTCTTT